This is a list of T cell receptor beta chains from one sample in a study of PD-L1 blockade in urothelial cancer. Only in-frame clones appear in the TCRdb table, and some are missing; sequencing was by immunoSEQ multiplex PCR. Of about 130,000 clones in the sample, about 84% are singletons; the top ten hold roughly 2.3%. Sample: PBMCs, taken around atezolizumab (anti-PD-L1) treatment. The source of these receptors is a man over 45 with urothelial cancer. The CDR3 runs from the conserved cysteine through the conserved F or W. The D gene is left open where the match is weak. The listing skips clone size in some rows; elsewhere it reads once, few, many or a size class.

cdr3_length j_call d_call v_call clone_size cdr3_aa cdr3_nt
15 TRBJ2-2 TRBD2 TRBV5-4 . CASHLAGADTGELFF TGTGCCAGCCATCTAGCGGGAGCGGACACCGGGGAGCTGTTTTTT
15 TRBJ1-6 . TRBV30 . CAWSVGGRGNSPLHF TGTGCCTGGAGTGTAGGTGGCAGGGGAAATTCACCCCTCCACTTT
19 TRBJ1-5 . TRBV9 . CASSGPGAAHPNSNQPQHF TGTGCCAGCAGCGGCCCGGGAGCAGCCCACCCCAATAGCAATCAGCCCCAGCATTTT
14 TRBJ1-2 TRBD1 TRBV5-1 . CASSWDRANYGYTF TGCGCCAGCAGCTGGGACAGGGCTAACTATGGCTACACCTTC
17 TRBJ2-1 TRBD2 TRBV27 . CASRQRFGGLEYNEQFF TGTGCCAGCAGGCAGAGATTTGGGGGACTAGAGTACAATGAGCAGTTCTTC
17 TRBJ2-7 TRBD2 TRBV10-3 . CAISDLRLAGEAYEQYF TGTGCCATCAGTGATCTTCGGCTAGCGGGAGAGGCCTACGAGCAGTACTTC
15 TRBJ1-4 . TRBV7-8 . CASSLGGNLAEKLFF TGTGCCAGCAGCTTAGGAGGCAACCTCGCGGAAAAACTGTTTTTT
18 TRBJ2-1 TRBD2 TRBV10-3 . CAISESIGTSGSNNEQFF TGTGCCATCAGTGAGTCGATAGGGACTAGCGGGAGTAACAATGAGCAGTTCTTC
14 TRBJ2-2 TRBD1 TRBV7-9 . CASSSTGDAGELFF TGTGCCAGCAGCTCGACAGGGGACGCCGGGGAGCTGTTTTTT
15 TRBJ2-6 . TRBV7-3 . CASSSQGPGANVLTF TGTGCCAGCAGCTCCCAGGGCCCTGGGGCCAACGTCCTGACTTTC
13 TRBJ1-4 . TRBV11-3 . CASSPRTEEKLFF TGTGCCAGCAGCCCCAGGACAGAGGAAAAACTGTTTTTT
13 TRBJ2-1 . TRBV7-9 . CASSPGVANEQFF TGTGCCAGCAGCCCAGGTGTCGCAAATGAGCAGTTCTTC
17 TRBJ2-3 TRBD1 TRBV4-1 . CASSQREGGPGTDTQYF TGCGCCAGCAGCCAGAGGGAAGGGGGCCCCGGCACAGATACGCAGTATTTT
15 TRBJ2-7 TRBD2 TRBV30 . CAWTSGRVGPYEQCF TGTGCCTGGACTAGCGGGAGGGTTGGCCCCTACGAGCAGTGCTTC
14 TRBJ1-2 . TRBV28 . CASSRLWGDYGYTF TGTGCCAGCAGCAGACTGTGGGGGGACTATGGCTACACCTTC
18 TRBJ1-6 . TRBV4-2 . CASSPGDGSRAYNSPLHF TGTGCCAGCAGCCCAGGCGATGGAAGCAGGGCCTATAATTCACCCCTCCACTTT
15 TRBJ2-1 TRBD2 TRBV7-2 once CASSFPLAGVHEQFF TGTGCCAGCAGCTTCCCTCTAGCGGGAGTGCATGAGCAGTTCTTC
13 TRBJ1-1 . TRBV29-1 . CSVGFTGNTEAFF TGCAGCGTTGGGTTCACAGGGAACACTGAAGCTTTCTTT
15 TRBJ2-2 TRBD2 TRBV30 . CACQGLAGNTGELFF TGTGCCTGTCAGGGGCTAGCGGGAAACACCGGGGAGCTGTTTTTT
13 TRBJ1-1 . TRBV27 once CASSSRAGLEAFF TGTGCCAGCAGTTCGCGAGCAGGACTAGAAGCTTTCTTT
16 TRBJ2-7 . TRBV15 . CATSRHPQSRGMEQYF TGTGCCACCAGCAGACATCCTCAATCCAGGGGAATGGAACAGTACTTC
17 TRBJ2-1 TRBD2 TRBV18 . CASSPKGAGGPYNEQFF TGTGCCAGCTCACCAAAAGGGGCGGGAGGGCCATACAATGAGCAGTTCTTC
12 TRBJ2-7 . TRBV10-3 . CAIAGKSYEQYF TGTGCCATCGCGGGAAAATCCTACGAGCAGTACTTC
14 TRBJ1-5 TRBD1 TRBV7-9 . CASSPAGGPQPQHF TGTGCCAGCAGCCCAGCAGGGGGCCCTCAGCCCCAGCATTTT
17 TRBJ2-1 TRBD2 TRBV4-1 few CASSQDRRGGVHNEQFF TGCGCCAGCAGCCAAGATCGGAGGGGAGGGGTCCACAATGAGCAGTTCTTC
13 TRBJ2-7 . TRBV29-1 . CSVEGHNSYEQYF TGCAGCGTTGAGGGACACAACTCCTACGAGCAGTACTTC
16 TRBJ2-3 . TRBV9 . CASSVEPSTSTDTQYF TGTGCCAGCAGCGTAGAACCCTCAACTAGCACAGATACGCAGTATTTT
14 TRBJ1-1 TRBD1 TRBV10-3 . CAISQTGGNTEAFF TGTGCCATCAGCCAGACAGGGGGAAACACTGAAGCTTTCTTT
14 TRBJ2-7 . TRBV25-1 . CASSNLDRPYEQYF TGTGCCAGCAGTAACCTGGACAGACCGTACGAGCAGTACTTC
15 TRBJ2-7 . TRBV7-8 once CASSLRAASSYEQYF TGTGCCAGCAGCCTCCGGGCGGCTAGCAGCTACGAGCAGTACTTC
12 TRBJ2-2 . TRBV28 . CASTGNTGELFF TGTGCCAGTACAGGGAACACCGGGGAGCTGTTTTTT
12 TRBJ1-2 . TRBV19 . CASSPSGYGYTF TGTGCCAGTAGTCCTAGTGGGTATGGCTACACCTTC
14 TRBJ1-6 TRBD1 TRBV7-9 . CASSRDRGNSPLHF TGTGCCAGCAGCCGCGACAGGGGAAACTCACCCCTCCACTTT
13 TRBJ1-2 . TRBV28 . CATNLPGLYGYTF TGTGCCACCAACCTCCCAGGGCTCTATGGCTACACCTTC
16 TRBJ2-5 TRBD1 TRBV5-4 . CASSYSGQTTRVAQYF TGTGCCAGCAGTTATTCGGGACAGACCACAAGAGTGGCCCAGTACTTC
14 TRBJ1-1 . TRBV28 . CASSFGGSNTEAFF TGTGCCAGCAGTTTCGGGGGGTCGAACACTGAAGCTTTCTTT
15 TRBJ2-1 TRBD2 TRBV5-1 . CASSLMTSGTGEQFF TGCGCCAGCAGCTTGATGACTAGCGGTACAGGGGAGCAGTTCTTC
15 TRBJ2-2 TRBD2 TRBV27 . CASSMWGGNTGELFF TGTGCCAGCAGTATGTGGGGGGGGAACACCGGGGAGCTGTTTTTT
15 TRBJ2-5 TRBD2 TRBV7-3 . CASSLDGRPTETQYF TGTGCCAGCAGCTTAGACGGGAGGCCCACAGAGACCCAGTACTTC
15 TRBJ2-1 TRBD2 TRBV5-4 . CASSDSGRARNEQFF TGTGCCAGCAGCGATAGCGGGAGGGCCAGGAATGAGCAGTTCTTC
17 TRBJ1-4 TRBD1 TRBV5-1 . CASSLGPWTGLSEKLFF TGCGCCAGCAGCTTGGGTCCGTGGACAGGGCTCTCAGAAAAACTGTTTTTT
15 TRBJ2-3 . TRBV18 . CASSPATGSTDTQYF TGTGCCAGCTCGCCAGCTACCGGGAGCACAGATACGCAGTATTTT
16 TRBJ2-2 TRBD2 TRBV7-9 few CASSLETSGRAGELFF TGTGCCAGCAGCTTAGAGACTAGCGGGAGGGCCGGGGAGCTGTTTTTT
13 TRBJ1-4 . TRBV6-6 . CASRSRGTEKLFF TGTGCCAGCCGCTCCCGGGGGACTGAAAAACTGTTTTTT
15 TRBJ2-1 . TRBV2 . CASSEEEGRTNEQFF TGTGCCAGCAGTGAAGAGGAGGGCCGTACAAATGAGCAGTTCTTC
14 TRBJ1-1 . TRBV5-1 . CASSLAGFGTEAFF TGCGCCAGCAGCTTGGCGGGGTTTGGCACTGAAGCTTTCTTT
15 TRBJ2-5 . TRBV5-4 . CASSPKQGPQETQYF TGTGCCAGCAGTCCCAAGCAGGGCCCCCAAGAGACCCAGTACTTC
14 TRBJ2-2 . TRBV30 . CASNRRVSSGELFF TGTGCCTCCAACCGTCGGGTTTCATCCGGGGAGCTGTTTTTT
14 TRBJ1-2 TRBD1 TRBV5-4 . CASSLETGGRGYTF TGTGCCAGCAGCTTGGAGACAGGGGGTCGCGGCTACACCTTC
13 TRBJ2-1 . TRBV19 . CASSISGYNEQFF TGTGCCAGTAGTATCTCGGGATACAATGAGCAGTTCTTC